These T cell receptor beta chains were read from a single sample in a study of graft-versus-host responses after intestinal transplantation. TCRdb's copy holds only in-frame clones and misses some; the assay was immunoSEQ multiplex PCR. In the table there are around 18,000 clones, 82% of which are singletons. The sequencing here drew on ileum tissue, taken 17 days after transplant. All receptors come from a human patient who received an intestinal transplant, so some T cells may come from the graft donor. The conserved cysteine and the conserved F or W are not part of the CDR3 here. Clone size is not always given. Where it is, it says once, few, many or a class for expanded clones.

clone_size j_call v_call cdr3_aa
NA TRBJ1-1 TRBV5-4 ASSPGLGENTEAF
NA NA TRBV6-1 ASKIHGPYEQY
NA TRBJ1-2 TRBV15 ATSRDPGQRYGYT
NA TRBJ2-7 TRBV29-1 SVVTDYEQY
NA TRBJ2-3 TRBV6-5 ASSYTRQLTDTQY
NA TRBJ2-1 TRBV29-1 SVWDRNEQF
few TRBJ1-1 TRBV4-3 ASSQDRGNTEAF
NA TRBJ2-7 TRBV28 ASSNHRTGDYEQY
NA TRBJ2-5 TRBV4-1 ASSQVPSGMETQY
NA TRBJ2-7 TRBV27 ASRGQGRHEQY
NA TRBJ2-7 TRBV2 ASRCLYEQY
NA TRBJ2-7 TRBV7-9 ASSLRPPYEQY
NA TRBJ2-7 TRBV18 ASSPPGMGTNPSDLTYEQY
NA TRBJ2-2 TRBV18 ASSPGTGDAGELF
NA TRBJ2-6 TRBV5-1 ASSLVPFSGANVLT
NA TRBJ1-2 TRBV6-5 ASSYRQGYGYT
NA TRBJ2-7 TRBV7-8 ASSSSGTAYFSYEQY
NA TRBJ2-2 TRBV6-1 ASSEALTGELF
medium-sized TRBJ2-2 TRBV4-3 ASSQGTSGNTGELF
NA TRBJ2-7 TRBV30 AWSPTLGSYEQY
few TRBJ1-5 TRBV10-3 AISESKPGKRNQPQH
NA TRBJ2-1 TRBV11-3 ASSSGGNEQF
few TRBJ2-7 TRBV5-6 ASSLLGGSNEQY
few TRBJ1-2 TRBV6-5 ASSYERGGGYT
NA TRBJ2-7 TRBV2 ASSPHPRTAEQY
NA TRBJ1-1 TRBV6-4 ASSHDRNTEAF
NA TRBJ1-1 TRBV7-2 ASSPGRIDGHTEAF
NA TRBJ2-1 TRBV28 ASSNRGFREF